This TCR beta chain was captured in a study of blood T cell repertoires in COVID-19. In the study overall: Sites in the United States, Italy and Spain provided acute and convalescent COVID-19 samples. Sources were T cells, B-cell-depleted T cells, or PBMCs; the material itself was cDNA or gDNA.

The germline CDR1 and CDR2 sequences are WSHSY and SAAADI. Trimming removed 6 bases at V and 5 bases at J, with 16 bases between. This CDR3 spans 14 amino acids. As originally analysed: Nucleated cell counts were estimated from reference gene primer amplification. Measured with immunoSEQ multiplex PCR; TCRdb has only the in-frame clones, and not every one. Clone size and the V and J calls come from that table; the DNA yielded D and trimming. The sample consists of over 100,000 clones, 75% to 90% of them appearing once. The clonotype comes from a woman aged 55-69 years with acute or convalescent COVID-19. The specimen sequenced was peripheral blood. The gene calls are TRBV10-2 and TRBJ2-5, with a possible D match to TRBD1 (5 bases). The CDR3 is CASRNLTYRETQYF. The CDR3 DNA is TGCGCCAGCAGAAACTTAACTTACAGGGAGACCCAGTACTTC.